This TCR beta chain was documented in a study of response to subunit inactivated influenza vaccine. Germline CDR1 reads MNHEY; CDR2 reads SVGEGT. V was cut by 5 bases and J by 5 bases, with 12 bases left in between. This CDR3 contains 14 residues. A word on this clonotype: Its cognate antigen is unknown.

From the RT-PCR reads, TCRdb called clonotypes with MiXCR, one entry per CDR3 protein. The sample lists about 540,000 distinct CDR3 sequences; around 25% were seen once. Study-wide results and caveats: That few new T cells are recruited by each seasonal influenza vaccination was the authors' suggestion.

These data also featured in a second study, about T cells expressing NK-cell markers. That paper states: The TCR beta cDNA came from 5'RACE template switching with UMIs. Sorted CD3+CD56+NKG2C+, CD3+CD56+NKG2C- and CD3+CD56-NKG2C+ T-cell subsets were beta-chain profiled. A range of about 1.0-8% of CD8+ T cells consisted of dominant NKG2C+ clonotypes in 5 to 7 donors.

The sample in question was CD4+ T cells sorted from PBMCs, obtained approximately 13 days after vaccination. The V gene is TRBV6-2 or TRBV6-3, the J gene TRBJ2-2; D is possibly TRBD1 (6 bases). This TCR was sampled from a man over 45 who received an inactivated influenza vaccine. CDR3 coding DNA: TGTGCCAGCAGTCTTACCGACAGGACCGGGGAGCTGTTTTTT. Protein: CASSLTDRTGELFF.